This T cell receptor beta chain was obtained from a study of monozygotic twins with inflammatory bowel disease. Regarding the study as a whole: The inverse Simpson measure of TCRbeta diversity was lower in IBD patients than in healthy co-twins.

The CDR3 is 17 residues long. CDR1 and CDR2 from the germline V gene are DFQATT and SNEGSKA (reference sequence). As to this clonotype: Its cognate antigen is unknown.

Using the 5' RACE reads, TCRdb records one entry per CDR3 protein without DNA. This sample contains roughly 320,000 distinct CDR3 sequences. Blood was collected, around 2.7 ml per donor. The rearrangement uses TRBV20-1 and TRBJ2-1; TCRdb proposes TRBD2, but this gene call is untestable without DNA. This TCR came from a human donor with ulcerative colitis or Crohn's disease, or a healthy co-twin of an affected twin (not recorded which). The specimen was blood. CDR3 amino acids: CSARDKISGAVLNEQFF.